This T cell receptor (beta chain) was captured in a study of cytomegalovirus exposure and HLA in healthy donors. The study, taken as a whole, reports: A list of around 160 TCR beta chains associated with cytomegalovirus was given. In vitro work confirmed that three CMV-associated chains recognize CMV antigens. The study found most TCR sequences rare, yet found some public TCRs in many donors.

Germline values: CDR1 SEHNR, CDR2 FQNEAQ (reference sequence). This CDR3 region has 16 residues. Trimming took 4 bases from V and 3 from J; bases not matched to a gene: 9. The donors formed part of the roughly 120-subject validation cohort, distinct from the roughly 640-subject first cohort. Profiled with immunoSEQ multiplex PCR; TCRdb holds only in-frame clones, not every one. Of roughly 140,000 clones listed, around 90% are singletons. This clone was found a few times. Its antigen is not identified. This TCR derives from a woman younger than 30 in good health and CMV-seropositive. The rearrangement joins TRBV7-9 to TRBJ2-1; 7 nucleotides align to TRBD2. The specimen was PBMCs. The CDR3 bases are TGTGCCAGCAGCTCCGGTGGGAAGCGGGGCTACAATGAGCAGTTCTTC. Translating it yields CASSSGGKRGYNEQFF.